Presented here are 7 T cell receptor beta chains from one specimen sequenced in a study of beta chain features in type 1 diabetes. Whole-study findings and limits: A moderate, significant TCRB CDR3 shortening appeared in type 1 diabetes across four CD4+ subsets.

Investigators reverse transcribed all isolated RNA, so they sequenced expressed TCRB transcripts. Clones were read by immunoSEQ multiplex PCR, and TCRdb kept only the in-frame ones, dropping some. Of hundreds of thousands of clones listed, 10% to 15% are singletons. Their antigen targets remain unknown. The sample was naive CD4+ T cells from blood. The receptors derive from a man aged 18 to 29 with type 1 diabetes.

This clone was counted between two and nine times. This chain connects TRBV7-6 to TRBJ2-7; perhaps TRBD2 as D (5 bases). This CDR3 has 16 amino acids. Germline CDR1 reads SGHVS; CDR2 reads FNYEAQ. V lost 5 bases and J 6 bases, leaving 23 bases between the germline ends. The CDR3 nucleotides are TGTGCCAGCAGCCCACCCTCGGGGATGGGCCCTCTCGAGCAGTACTTC. This sequence encodes CASSPPSGMGPLEQYF.

This rearrangement joins TRBV11-2 to TRBJ1-2, with D hard to call. Germline V gene sequence: CDR1 SGHAT, CDR2 FQNNGV. This CDR3 has 12 residues. Trimming left V 0 bases short and J 2 bases short, with 1 base between. For the CDR3, the DNA is TGTGCCAGCAGCTTAGAGAACTATGGCTACACCTTC. Translation gives CASSLENYGYTF.

This clone turned up a few times. The chain recombines TRBV4-2 with TRBJ1-2, with D possibly matching TRBD1 (5 bases). The CDR3 contains 14 residues. V was shortened by 1 base and J by 6 bases, with 12 bases between the two germline ends. Germline V gene sequence: CDR1 LGHNA, CDR2 YNFKEQ. The CDR3 here is CASSQATDVHGYTF. The CDR3 coding sequence is TGTGCCAGCAGCCAAGCGACAGATGTTCATGGCTACACCTTC.

V and J are TRBV29-1 and TRBJ2-7, with D maybe TRBD2 (6 bases). V was shortened by 5 bases and J by 6 bases, with 14 bases between the two germline ends. The length of the CDR3 is 12 residues. Germline values: CDR1 SQVTM, CDR2 ANQGSEA. DNA of the CDR3: TGCAGCGTTTCCGAAGTGGGAGGCGAGCAGTACTTC. Amino acids: CSVSEVGGEQYF.

This clone has only a few counts. The V call is TRBV18, the J call TRBJ1-1; D might be TRBD1 (6 bases). Trimming removed 3 bases from V and 3 bases from J, with 14 bases in between. CDR3 length: 15 residues. From germline, CDR1 is KGHSH and CDR2 LQKENI. CDR3 in amino acids: CASSPGTGLDTEAFF. The CDR3 bases are TGTGCCAGCTCACCCGGCACAGGGTTGGACACTGAAGCTTTCTTT.

A word on this clone: The sample has other DNA sequences that encode this CDR3 too. The rearrangement links TRBV30 to TRBJ1-1, with D possibly being TRBD1 (5 bases). V lost 0 bases and J 3 bases, leaving 8 bases between the germline ends. CDR3 length: 13 residues. Per germline, CDR1 GTSNPN and CDR2 SVGIG (reference sequence). CDR3 bases: TGTGCCTGGAGTGTAATCAGGGACACTGAAGCTTTCTTT. Translation gives CAWSVIRDTEAFF.

The chain carries TRBV2 and TRBJ2-2; D might be TRBD1 or TRBD2, each matching 5 bases. This CDR3 spans 13 amino acids. Germline V gene sequence: CDR1 SNHLY, CDR2 FYNNEI. The ends were cut back, 7 bases at V and 6 bases at J, with 12 bases in the middle. The DNA of the CDR3 is TGTGCCAGCACCCTCCAGGGAGCCGGGGAGCTGTTTTTT. It translates to CASTLQGAGELFF.